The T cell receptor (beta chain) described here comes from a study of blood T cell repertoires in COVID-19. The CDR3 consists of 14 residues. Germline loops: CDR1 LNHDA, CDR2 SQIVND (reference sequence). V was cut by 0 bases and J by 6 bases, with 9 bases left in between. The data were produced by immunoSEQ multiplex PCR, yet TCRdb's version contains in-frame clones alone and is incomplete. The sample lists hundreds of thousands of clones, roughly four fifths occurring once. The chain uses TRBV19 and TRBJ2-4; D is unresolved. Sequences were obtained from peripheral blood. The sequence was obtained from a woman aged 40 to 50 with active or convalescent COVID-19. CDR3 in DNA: TGTGCCAGTAGTATAGAAGTGTTCGGAAACATTCAGTACTTC. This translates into CASSIEVFGNIQYF.